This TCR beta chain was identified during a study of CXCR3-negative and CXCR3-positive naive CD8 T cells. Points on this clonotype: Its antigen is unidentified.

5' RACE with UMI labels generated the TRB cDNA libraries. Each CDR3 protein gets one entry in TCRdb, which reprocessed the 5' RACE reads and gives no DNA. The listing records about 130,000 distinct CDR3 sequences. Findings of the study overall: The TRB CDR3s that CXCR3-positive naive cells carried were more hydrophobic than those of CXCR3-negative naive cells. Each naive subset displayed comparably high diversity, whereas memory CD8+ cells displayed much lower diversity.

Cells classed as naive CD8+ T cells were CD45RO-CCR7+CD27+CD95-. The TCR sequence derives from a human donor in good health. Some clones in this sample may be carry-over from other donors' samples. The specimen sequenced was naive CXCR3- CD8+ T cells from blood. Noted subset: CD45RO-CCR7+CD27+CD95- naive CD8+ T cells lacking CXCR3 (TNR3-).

The chain's CDR3 is CASSLASGSNEQFF. The chain joins TRBV12-3 or TRBV12-4 to TRBJ2-1; TCRdb outputs TRBD2, but without DNA this stays unchecked. The length of the CDR3 is 14 residues.